The TCR beta chain under discussion was sequenced for a study of shared clonotypes between healthy human individuals. Findings and limits, study-wide: The four-donor shared clonotypes exceeded non-shared clonotypes in generation probability, with non-shared ones scoring lower. Sharing across four donors was highest in naive CD4 (about 5%) and lowest in memory CD8 (roughly 0.4%).

On this clone: Antigen unknown.

The J segment lost 6 bases and the V segment lost 0 bases, leaving 6 bases of the junction unmatched. This CDR3 is built from 15 residues. Germline loops: CDR1 SGDLS, CDR2 YYNGEE. Per sorted-subset replicate PCR, input was 200 to 250 ng DNA, representing around 29,000 T cell genomes. The method was immunoSEQ multiplex PCR; TCRdb's version includes in-frame clones alone and lacks a portion of them. This table has approximately 720,000 clones, about three quarters appearing once. The origin of this receptor is a woman younger than 45 in good health. The chain couples TRBV9 to TRBJ2-1, with 7 bases that match TRBD2. The sample was memory CD4+ T cells sorted from blood. Indicated subset: CD45RA-negative fraction. This CDR3 reads CASSVEAGRSNEQFF. CDR3 DNA: TGTGCCAGCAGCGTAGAGGCCGGGAGGTCCAATGAGCAGTTCTTC.